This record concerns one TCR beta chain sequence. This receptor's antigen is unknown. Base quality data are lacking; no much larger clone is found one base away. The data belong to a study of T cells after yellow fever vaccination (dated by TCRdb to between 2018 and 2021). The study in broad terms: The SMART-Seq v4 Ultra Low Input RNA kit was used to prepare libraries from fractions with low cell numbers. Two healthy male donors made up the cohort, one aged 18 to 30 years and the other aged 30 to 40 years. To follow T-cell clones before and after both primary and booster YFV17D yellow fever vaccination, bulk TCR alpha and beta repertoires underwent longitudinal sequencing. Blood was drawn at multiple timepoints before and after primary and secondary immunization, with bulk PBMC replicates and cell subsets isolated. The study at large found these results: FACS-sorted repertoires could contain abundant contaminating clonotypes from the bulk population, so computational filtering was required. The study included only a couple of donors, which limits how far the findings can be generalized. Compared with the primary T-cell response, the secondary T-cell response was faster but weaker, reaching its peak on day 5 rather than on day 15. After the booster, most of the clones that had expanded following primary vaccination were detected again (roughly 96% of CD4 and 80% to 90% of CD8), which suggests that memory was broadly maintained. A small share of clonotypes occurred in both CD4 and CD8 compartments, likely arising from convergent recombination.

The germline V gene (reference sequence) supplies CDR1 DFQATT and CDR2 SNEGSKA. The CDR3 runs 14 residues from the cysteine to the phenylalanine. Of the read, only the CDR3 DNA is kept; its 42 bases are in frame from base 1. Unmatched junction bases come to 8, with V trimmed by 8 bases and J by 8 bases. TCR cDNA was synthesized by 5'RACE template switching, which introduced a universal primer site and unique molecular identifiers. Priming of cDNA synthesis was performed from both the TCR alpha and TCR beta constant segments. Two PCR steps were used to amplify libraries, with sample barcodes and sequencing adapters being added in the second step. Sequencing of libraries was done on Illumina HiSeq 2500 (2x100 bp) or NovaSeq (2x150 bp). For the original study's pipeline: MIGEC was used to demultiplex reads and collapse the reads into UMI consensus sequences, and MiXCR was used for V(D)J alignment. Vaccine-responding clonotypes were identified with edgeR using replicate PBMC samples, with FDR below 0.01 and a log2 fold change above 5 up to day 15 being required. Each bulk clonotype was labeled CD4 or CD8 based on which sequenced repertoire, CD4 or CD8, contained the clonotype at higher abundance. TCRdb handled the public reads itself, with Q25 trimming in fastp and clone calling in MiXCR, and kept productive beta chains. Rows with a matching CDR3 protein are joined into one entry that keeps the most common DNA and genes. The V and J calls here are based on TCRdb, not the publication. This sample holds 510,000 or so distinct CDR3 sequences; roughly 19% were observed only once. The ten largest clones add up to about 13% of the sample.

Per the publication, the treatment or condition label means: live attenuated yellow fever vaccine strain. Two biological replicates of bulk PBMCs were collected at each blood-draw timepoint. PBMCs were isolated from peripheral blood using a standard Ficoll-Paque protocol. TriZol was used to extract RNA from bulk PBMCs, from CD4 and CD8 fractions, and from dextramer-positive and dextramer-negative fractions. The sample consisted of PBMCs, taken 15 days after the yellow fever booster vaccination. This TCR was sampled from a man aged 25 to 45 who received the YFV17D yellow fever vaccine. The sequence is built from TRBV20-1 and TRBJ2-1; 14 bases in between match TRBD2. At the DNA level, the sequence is TGCAGTCACCGGGGGACTAGCGGGAGCGATGAGCAGTTCTTC. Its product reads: CSHRGTSGSDEQFF.